This T cell receptor (beta chain) was identified during a study of T cell changes during pregnancy in multiple sclerosis. Assay: immunoSEQ multiplex PCR; the TCRdb copy retains only in-frame clones and omits some. The sample yields about 99,000 clones, about 90% seen once. The material was peripheral blood, obtained after pregnancy. The receptor was derived from a female donor with multiple sclerosis, enrolled in a pregnancy study.

CDR3 nucleotides: TGCGCCAGCAGCCCGGGACTAGCGGGACCCTCCTACGAGCAGTACTTC. Translation gives CASSPGLAGPSYEQYF. The rearrangement uses TRBV4-1 and TRBJ2-7; TRBD2 matches 13 bases. The germline V gene encodes CDR1 MGHRA and CDR2 YSYEKL. The J segment lost 0 bases and the V segment lost 4 bases, leaving 3 bases of the junction unmatched. There are 16 residues in the CDR3.